Below, one T cell receptor beta chain is given with its context. This sample was taken from a study of T-cell memory formation after mild COVID-19. TCRdb re-called the 5' RACE reads through MiXCR, storing one row per CDR3 protein. The sample yields hundreds of thousands of distinct CDR3 sequences, roughly 20% seen once. The junction had 7 bases not matched to a gene; V was cut back by 3 bases and J by 4 bases. Germline CDR1 and CDR2: SGDLS and YYNGEE. CDR3 size: 14 residues. This TCR derives from an adult woman who had mild COVID-19 (a few samples of this study predate the infection). Cell type and time point are not known. The chain employs TRBV9 and TRBJ2-7; 7 bases line up with TRBD2. Input material: PBMCs or a T cell subset sorted from them (not recorded which). The CDR3 is CASSEGKGGYEQYF. The CDR3, as DNA: TGTGCCAGCAGCGAGGGCAAGGGAGGGTACGAGCAGTACTTC.